The present T cell receptor beta chain was sequenced within a study of blood T cell repertoires in COVID-19. This clone was detected a few times. J gave up 2 bases and V 2 bases, and 9 bases lay outside the gene matches. CDR3 length: 17 amino acids. Germline CDR1 reads LGHNA; CDR2 reads YNFKEQ. Per the original methods: It was from reference gene primer amplification that nucleated cell counts were estimated. The repertoire was sequenced with immunoSEQ multiplex PCR; TCRdb's copy has only in-frame clones and lacks some. That table gives V, J and clone size, and the DNA gave D and trimming. The sample consists of just over 300,000 clones, 85% to 90% of them appearing once.

The sequenced sample consisted of peripheral blood. The J gene is TRBJ1-3, the V gene TRBV4-2; 7 bases map to TRBD1. The origin of this receptor is a woman aged 25 to 45 with COVID-19, enrolled during active disease. The CDR3 nucleotides are TGTGCCAGCAGCCAAAGGACAGGCGAGCTCCCTGGAAACACCATATATTTT. Protein: CASSQRTGELPGNTIYF.